This T cell receptor (beta chain) was observed in a study of blood T cell repertoires in COVID-19. About the research overall: COVID-19 samples from acute and convalescent phases originated in the United States, Italy and Spain.

Produced via immunoSEQ multiplex PCR; TCRdb's table is partial and in-frame only. This table holds 300,000 to 400,000 clones, more than 75% found once. The CDR3 is made up of 16 amino acids. Germline lookup yields CDR1 SGHTA and CDR2 FQGNSA. Trimming took 0 bases from V and 0 from J; bases not matched to a gene: 3. This clonotype originated in a woman aged 45-65 years with COVID-19, enrolled during active disease. Sequences were obtained from peripheral blood. The rearrangement joins TRBV7-2 to TRBJ2-3; 7 bases agree with TRBD2. The CDR3 coding sequence is TGTGCCAGCAGCTTAGCGGGAGGGCCCAGCACAGATACGCAGTATTTT. Protein product: CASSLAGGPSTDTQYF.